The clone carrying this TCR beta chain showed up just a few times. Unique molecular identifiers were used to barcode this TCRbeta library. TCRdb analysed the PCR reads with MiXCR anew, one entry per CDR3 protein. This sample has over 550,000 distinct CDR3 sequences, with roughly a tenth found just once. The sample comes from a study of T-cell reconstitution after alpha-beta-depleted transplantation in children. V lost 4 bases to trimming and J lost 7 bases, with 20 bases between them. The CDR3 loop spans 15 amino acids. From germline, CDR1 is MNHEY and CDR2 SVGEGT. The sequence derives from a human donor who donated a stem cell graft to a child with acute myeloid leukemia. The rearrangement joins TRBV6-2 or TRBV6-3 to TRBJ2-7; D might be TRBD1 (6 bases). This sample comprised PBMCs from the stem cell graft donor, obtained from the stem cell graft. The CDR3 loop is CASSSQTTGTLEQYF. The DNA for the CDR3 is TGTGCCAGCAGTTCACAAACTACCGGGACACTAGAGCAGTACTTC.